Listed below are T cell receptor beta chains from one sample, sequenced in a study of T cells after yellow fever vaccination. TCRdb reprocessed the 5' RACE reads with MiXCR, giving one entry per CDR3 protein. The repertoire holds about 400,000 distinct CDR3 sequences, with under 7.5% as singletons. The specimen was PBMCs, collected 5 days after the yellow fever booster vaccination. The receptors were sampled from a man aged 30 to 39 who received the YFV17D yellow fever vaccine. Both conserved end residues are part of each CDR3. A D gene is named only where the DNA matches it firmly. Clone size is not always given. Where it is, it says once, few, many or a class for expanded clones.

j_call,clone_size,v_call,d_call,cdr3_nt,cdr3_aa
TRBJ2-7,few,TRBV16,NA,TGTGCCAGCAGCCTTGGCAGGGTGAACGAGCAGTACTTC,CASSLGRVNEQYF
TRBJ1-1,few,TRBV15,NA,TGTGCCACCAGCAGCAACGGGGCTGGCAGCACTGAAGCTTTCTTT,CATSSNGAGSTEAFF
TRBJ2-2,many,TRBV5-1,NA,TGCGCCAGCAGCACCGGACCTCCTGGGGTCACCGGGGAGCTGTTTTTT,CASSTGPPGVTGELFF
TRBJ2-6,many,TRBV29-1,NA,TGCAGCGTTGAGGGAGTGGCTGGGGCCAACGTCCTGACTTTC,CSVEGVAGANVLTF
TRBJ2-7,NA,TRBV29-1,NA,TGCAGCGCTGGAGGAGGGCAGAGCTCCTACGAGCAGTACTTC,CSAGGGQSSYEQYF
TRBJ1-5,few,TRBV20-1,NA,TGCAGTGCTAGACAGGACAGAGTCAATCAGCCCCAGCATTTT,CSARQDRVNQPQHF
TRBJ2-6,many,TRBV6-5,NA,TGTGCCAGCAGTTACGTCTCTGGGGCCAACGTCCTGACTTTC,CASSYVSGANVLTF
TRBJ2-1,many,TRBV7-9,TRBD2,TGTGCCAGCAGCCAACCCCCGGGTAGCGGGATTCAGGATGAGCAGTTCTTC,CASSQPPGSGIQDEQFF
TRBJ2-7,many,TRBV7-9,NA,TGTGCCAGCAGCTTAGCGGGGGCCGATTACGAGCAGTACTTC,CASSLAGADYEQYF
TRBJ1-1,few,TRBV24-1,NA,TGTGCCACCAGTATGGATAATGAAGCTTTCTTT,CATSMDNEAFF
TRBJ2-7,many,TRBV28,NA,TGTGCCAGCAGTCACACCCTGCAATACGAGCAGTACTTC,CASSHTLQYEQYF
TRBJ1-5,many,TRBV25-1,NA,TGTGCCAGCAGTGAACGGGCCTTAACCTATAGCAATCAGCCCCAGCATTTT,CASSERALTYSNQPQHF
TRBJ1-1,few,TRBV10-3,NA,TGTGCCATCAGTGAGCTCAGACACACTGAAGCTTTCTTT,CAISELRHTEAFF
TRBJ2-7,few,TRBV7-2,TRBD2,TGTGCCAGCAGCTTAGACGGGAGGGTTTCCTACGAGCAGTACTTC,CASSLDGRVSYEQYF
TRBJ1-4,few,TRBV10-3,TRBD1,TGTGCCGTCGGGACAGGCAATGAAAAACTGTTTTTT,CAVGTGNEKLFF
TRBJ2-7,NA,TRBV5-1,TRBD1,TGCGCCAGCGCACTAGAGGGGACAGGGGCGAGCGAGCAGTACTTC,CASALEGTGASEQYF
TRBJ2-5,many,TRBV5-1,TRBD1,TGCGCCAGCAGCTCGTCCGGGACAGGGGGTCGGGAGACCCAGTACTTC,CASSSSGTGGRETQYF
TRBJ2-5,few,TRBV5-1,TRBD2,TGCGCCAGCTCTGGCAGCGGGAACGGGCCCCAAGAGACCCAGTACTTC,CASSGSGNGPQETQYF
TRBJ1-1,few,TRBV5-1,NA,TGCGCCAGCAGCTTGGAACCCACGGGGAACACTGAAGCTTTCTTT,CASSLEPTGNTEAFF
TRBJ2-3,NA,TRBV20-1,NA,TGCAGTGGTAATTGGGCGGGCACAGATACGCAGTATTTC,CSGNWAGTDTQYF
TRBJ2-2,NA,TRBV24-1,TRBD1,TGTGCCACCAGTGACGGGGGACAGGGTACTACCGGGGAGCTGTTTTTT,CATSDGGQGTTGELFF
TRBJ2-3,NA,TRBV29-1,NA,TGCAGCGTTCCTGGGACTGTAGATACGCAGTATTTT,CSVPGTVDTQYF